Given below is one T cell receptor beta chain in context. Its antigen remains unidentified. Per-nucleotide qualities are absent, and no much larger clonotype sits a single base away. Taken from cysteine to phenylalanine, the CDR3 has 11 residues. The sequence is cut down to CDR3 DNA, 33 bases in frame from base 1. As encoded in the germline V gene, CDR1 is SNHLY while CDR2 is FYNNEI. The CDR3 regions of human TCRbeta chains were analyzed by immunosequencing. The original methods were these. TCRs in the repertoires were matched against a reference library of SARS-CoV-2-specific TCRs that had been generated with the MIRA antigen-specificity platform. Breadth was defined as the fraction of unique TCRs that were SARS-CoV-2-associated. Depth was defined as the fraction of total T cells that were SARS-CoV-2-associated. Each spike-specific TCR was assigned to its reactive spike region and to a CD4 or CD8 class using the MIRA data. Log10-transformed breadth and depth values were compared by one-way ANOVA with Sidak's multiple comparisons tests. As stored in TCRdb, this immuneACCESS dataset retains in-frame rearrangements with V and J assigned. A fraction of the clones does not appear; measured against another copy, unresolved V genes explain less than half of the discrepancy, and the remainder lacks a known reason. V, J and clone size are those of that table, while D and trimming were read from the DNA. A total of 150,000 to 200,000 clones appear in this sample, roughly 94% of them only once. Together, the top ten hold approximately 0.58% of the sample.

This record belongs to a study of T cell responses to AZD1222 COVID-19 vaccine (dated by TCRdb to the early 2020s). Regarding the research as a whole: Because spike-specific TCR depth and breadth did not differ between the two schedules, AZD1222 recipients who got a second dose at roughly 4 weeks were pooled with those who got a second dose at roughly 12 weeks. A total of 233 trial participants underwent TCR sequencing, of whom approximately 210 received two doses of AZD1222 and 26 received two doses of the MenACWY control vaccine. Enrollment into the trials was organized by age into subgroups of 18-55, 56-69 and 70-plus years, and those subgroups contained roughly 150, 30 and 60 TCR-sequenced participants, respectively. The research as a whole found: The 56-69-year group was small, and its depth increase did not reach significance, likely because of low power. Participants were mostly white British and included more females than males, and it was suggested by the authors that clonal diversity may have been underestimated. Conclusions about previously exposed vaccinees are limited, since just five to seven AZD1222 recipients were seropositive for SARS-CoV-2 at baseline. Nearly half of unique spike-specific TCRs reportedly recognized epitopes outside regions mutated in the B.1.351 and B.1.1.7 variants. Spike-specific TCR breadth and depth rose significantly after two AZD1222 doses compared with day 0 and with MenACWY recipients. Because no samples from the day 14 peak response were available, repertoires could be characterized only after the peak T cell response. The vaccine-associated CD4 TCRs covered the entire spike protein, and the dominant responses fell in regions 160-218 and 743-854.

Interpreted using the paper, the time point label stands for: baseline before first vaccination. Vaccinee samples were obtained from the UK trials COV001 and COV002, which included a single-blind randomized controlled phase 2/3 trial of AZD1222 (ChAdOx1 nCoV-19) in healthy adults. For TCRbeta chain sequencing, PBMC samples from trial participants were taken at day 0 and at day 28 after the second dose. The sequenced sample was peripheral blood, obtained on day 0 of AZD1222 vaccination. This receptor was identified in an adult in good health. Recombination connected TRBV2 to TRBJ1-1, with 7 junctional bases fitting TRBD1. The nucleotide sequence reads as follows: TGTGCTCGGGGACAGAGCACTGAAGCTTTCTTT. It codes for CARGQSTEAFF.